The 8 T cell receptor beta chains below come from one sample, sequenced in a study of T-cell reconstitution after alpha-beta-depleted transplantation in children. Unique molecular identifiers were used to barcode this TCRbeta library. MiXCR, run by TCRdb on the PCR reads, gives a single entry per CDR3 protein. The table shows around 250,000 distinct CDR3 sequences, with 7.5% to 9.5% occurring only once. The sequencing here drew on PBMCs, mostly from graft donor cells, taken 180 days after TCRalphabeta/CD19-depleted stem cell transplant. The receptors were gathered from a male patient younger than 18 who had a stem cell transplant for acute lymphoblastic leukemia, so the T cells may come from the graft donor.

This clonotype was observed many times. J is TRBJ2-6 and V is TRBV9, with D perhaps TRBD1 (5 bases). Germline-derived CDR1 and CDR2 are SGDLS and YYNGEE. With 4 bases removed from V and 1 base from J, the gap between germline ends came to 9 bases. The CDR3 consists of 15 residues. DNA for the CDR3: TGTGCCAGCAGCTCAGGGTGGTCTGGGGCCAACGTCCTGACTTTC. Amino acids: CASSSGWSGANVLTF.

This clonotype has at least ten counts. V gene TRBV5-1 combines with J gene TRBJ2-1; weak D call: TRBD2 (6 bases). Trimming pared 0 bases from V and 0 bases from J, leaving 7 bases between. The CDR3 totals 15 residues. Per germline, CDR1 SGHRS and CDR2 YFSETQ. The CDR3 sequence is CASSLGTTSYNEQFF. The CDR3 region has the DNA TGCGCCAGCAGCTTGGGGACTACCTCCTACAATGAGCAGTTCTTC.

This clonotype was seen many times. The J gene is TRBJ1-6, the V gene TRBV27, with TRBD1 identical over 9 bases. J was trimmed by 5 bases and V by 4 bases; bases with no gene match: 6. The CDR3 covers 16 residues. The V gene's germline CDR1 is MNHEY and CDR2 SMNVEV (reference sequence). CDR3 DNA: TGTGCCAGCAGTTGGGGACAGGGCCAACATAATTCACCCCTCCACTTT. Translating it yields CASSWGQGQHNSPLHF.

This clonotype was observed many times. This sequence joins TRBV19 and TRBJ1-1; 7 positions match TRBD1. V lost 4 bases and J lost 1; bases outside the gene matches: 6. The germline V gene encodes CDR1 LNHDA and CDR2 SQIVND (reference sequence). The CDR3 is made up of 15 amino acids. The CDR3 sequence: CASSTDRASNTEAFF. In DNA, the CDR3 is TGTGCCAGTAGTACAGACAGGGCCTCGAACACTGAAGCTTTCTTT.

This clonotype has a count of ten or more. The V gene is TRBV9, the J gene TRBJ1-5, with a possible D match to TRBD1 (6 bases). Germline V lookup: CDR1 SGDLS, CDR2 YYNGEE. V was cut by 0 bases and J by 2 bases, with 12 bases left in between. CDR3 length equals 16 residues. The CDR3 nucleotides read TGTGCCAGCAGCGTAGACGGAGGGGGGTGCAATCAGCCCCAGCATTTT. This encodes CASSVDGGGCNQPQHF.

V usage is TRBV19 and J usage is TRBJ2-7; maybe TRBD1 (6 bases). Looked up from germline, CDR1 is LNHDA and CDR2 is SQIVND (reference sequence). Trimming removed 5 bases from V and 0 bases from J, with 8 bases in between. This CDR3 has 13 residues. CDR3 amino acids: CASSGGLSYEQYF. The CDR3 coding sequence is TGTGCCAGTAGTGGGGGCCTCTCCTACGAGCAGTACTTC.

In this sample, this clonotype turned up many times. The genes are TRBV6-4 and TRBJ2-2; D possibly uses TRBD1 or TRBD2 (6 bases each). Germline CDR1 reads MRHNA; CDR2 reads SNTAGT. Trimming removed 10 bases at V and 4 bases at J, with 19 bases between. The CDR3 runs to 15 residues. For the CDR3, the DNA is TGTGCCACCAGCCGGGGGCCTCAGAGCACCGGGGAGCTGTTTTTT. Translation gives CATSRGPQSTGELFF.

This clonotype came up many times. The chain couples TRBV5-5 to TRBJ1-2; D gene ambiguous. Trimming pared 1 base from V and 2 bases from J, leaving 12 bases between. The CDR3 is 15 residues long. The germline V gene has CDR1 SGHKS and CDR2 YYEKEE (reference sequence). CDR3 protein: CASSLSIVRNYGYTF. Here the CDR3 DNA reads TGTGCCAGCAGCTTGAGCATTGTCCGAAACTATGGCTACACCTTC.